The 6 T cell receptor beta chains below come from one sample, sequenced in a study of blood T cell repertoires in COVID-19. Profiled with immunoSEQ multiplex PCR; TCRdb holds only in-frame clones, not every one. Among 380,000 or so clones listed, 80% to 90% were seen once. The sample was peripheral blood. The receptor source for this set is a man aged 35 to 55 with acute or convalescent COVID-19.

V gene TRBV3-1 (or the pseudogene TRBV3-2) combines with J gene TRBJ1-5; D not resolved. The CDR3 is 14 amino acids. V was trimmed by 5 bases and J by 4 bases, leaving 12 bases between them. Germline V gene data show CDR1 as LGHDT and CDR2 as YNNKEL (reference sequence). CDR3 sequence reads: CASSVGSGNQPQHF. Written as DNA, the CDR3 is TGTGCCAGCAGCGTGGGCTCGGGGAATCAGCCCCAGCATTTT.

This chain links TRBV2 with TRBJ1-5, with 7 bases aligning to TRBD1. CDR3 length: 13 residues. The V and J ends lost 7 bases and 6 bases, in that order; junction bases with no gene match: 6. The germline gives CDR1 SNHLY, CDR2 FYNNEI. The CDR3: CASNPTGSQPQHF. The DNA of the CDR3 is TGTGCCAGCAACCCGACAGGGTCTCAGCCCCAGCATTTT.

The chain's CDR3 is CASSPGLALWETQYF. The CDR3 DNA follows: TGTGCCAGCAGCCCTGGACTAGCTCTTTGGGAGACCCAGTACTTC. V usage is TRBV6-2 or TRBV6-3 and J usage is TRBJ2-5; 8 bases fit TRBD2. V lost 6 bases, J lost 5 bases, and 11 bases stayed unmatched. The CDR3 is made up of 15 amino acids. Germline CDR1 and CDR2: MNHEY and SVGEGT.

This clone was detected once. The chain carries TRBV7-3 and TRBJ2-1, with D possibly being TRBD2 (6 bases). CDR3 length: 15 residues. The germline V gene encodes CDR1 SGHTA and CDR2 FQGTGA. V was shortened by 2 bases and J by 5 bases, with 13 bases between the two germline ends. CDR3 in amino acids: CASSLYAGRDNEQFF. CDR3 DNA sequence: TGTGCCAGCAGCTTATATGCGGGGAGAGACAATGAGCAGTTCTTC.

The V call is TRBV4-1, the J call TRBJ1-5, with 9 bases fitting TRBD1. Per the germline V gene, CDR1 is MGHRA and CDR2 is YSYEKL. With 3 bases clipped from V and 2 bases from J, the junction kept 8 bases outside the gene matches. This CDR3 spans 17 amino acids. CDR3 coding DNA: TGCGCCAGCAGCCATCACAGGGGGCTCGGGGGCAATCAGCCCCAGCATTTT. Residues: CASSHHRGLGGNQPQHF.

The chain carries TRBV10-3 and TRBJ1-2; D uncertain. The CDR3 runs 14 residues. The germline V gene has CDR1 ENHRY and CDR2 SYGVKD. V lost 0 bases, J lost 2 bases, and 7 bases lay in between. CDR3 bases: TGTGCCATCAGTGAGTCAGCGGAAAACTATGGCTACACCTTC. Translated, it gives CAISESAENYGYTF.